Below, 27 T cell receptor beta chains from the same sample are listed, as sequenced in a study of T cells in Graves' hyperthyroidism and ophthalmopathy. TCR beta CDR3 region amplification was performed from RNA transcripts. HTBI primers were employed in a first-round RT-PCR of the TCR CDR3. From the multiplex PCR reads, TCRdb called clonotypes with MiXCR, one entry per CDR3 protein. The data show approximately 400,000 distinct CDR3 sequences, around a sixth seen once. The sequenced sample was blood. The receptors were gathered from a man in his late teens or twenties with Graves' ophthalmopathy.

This clonotype was picked up many times. V usage is TRBV7-3 and J usage is TRBJ2-3; maybe TRBD2 (5 bases). This CDR3 comprises 15 residues. Germline V lookup: CDR1 SGHTA, CDR2 FQGTGA. V lost 4 bases to trimming and J lost 0 bases, with 11 bases between them. In nucleotides, the CDR3 is TGTGCCAGCAGCTCCATCGGGGTTAGCACAGATACGCAGTATTTT. Translation: CASSSIGVSTDTQYF.

The genes are TRBV5-1 and TRBJ1-1, with TRBD1 identical over 9 bases. Germline V gene lookup returns CDR1 SGHRS and CDR2 YFSETQ. The CDR3 consists of 15 residues. V was clipped by 4 bases and J by 1 base; unmatched bases: 5. CDR3 in DNA: TGCGCCAGCAGCATCGGGACAGGGCAGAACACTGAAGCTTTCTTT. As protein: CASSIGTGQNTEAFF.

The V and J genes are TRBV5-1 and TRBJ2-1; 8 nucleotides align to TRBD1. The CDR3 runs to 15 residues. J gave up 7 bases and V 1 base, and 7 bases lay outside the gene matches. Germline V gives CDR1 SGHRS, CDR2 YFSETQ. The CDR3 sequence: CASSLQPGGRNEQFF. DNA of the CDR3: TGCGCCAGCAGCTTGCAACCAGGGGGCAGGAATGAGCAGTTCTTC.

The sample holds many counts of this clonotype. The genes are TRBV4-1 and TRBJ1-1, with D unresolved. Germline assignment: CDR1 MGHRA and CDR2 YSYEKL. V was trimmed by 3 bases and J by 5 bases, leaving 7 bases between them. The CDR3 covers 12 residues. CDR3 coding DNA: TGCGCCAGCAGCCAGCCGGGGACTGAAGCTTTCTTT. Its translation: CASSQPGTEAFF.

There are a few counts of this clonotype. This chain uses TRBV5-1 with TRBJ1-4, with D possibly matching TRBD1 (5 bases). CDR3 size: 16 residues. V was clipped by 2 bases and J by 7 bases, with 18 bases between them. Germline V lookup: CDR1 SGHRS, CDR2 YFSETQ. CDR3 residues: CASSLAGEPVGEKLFF. The CDR3 nucleotides read TGCGCCAGCAGCTTAGCGGGGGAACCCGTTGGTGAAAAACTGTTTTTT.

This clonotype appeared many times. This rearrangement joins TRBV3-1 to TRBJ1-2; 7 nucleotides align to TRBD1. The trim removed 6 bases at V and 0 bases at J, leaving 4 bases unmatched. The germline CDR1 and CDR2 sequences are LGHDT and YNNKEL (reference sequence). There are 14 residues in the CDR3. The CDR3: CASSKGGSNYGYTF. The CDR3 nucleotides read TGTGCCAGCAGTAAAGGGGGCTCTAACTATGGCTACACCTTC.

This clonotype was found a few times. The chain combines TRBV11-2 with TRBJ1-5, with D possibly being TRBD1 (6 bases). The CDR3 spans 15 residues. Germline lookup yields CDR1 SGHAT and CDR2 FQNNGV. Trimming cost V 3 bases and J 3 bases, with 12 bases left between them. The chain's CDR3 is CASSLGGSYNQPQHF. The CDR3 bases are TGTGCCAGCAGCTTGGGGGGCAGCTACAATCAGCCCCAGCATTTT.

This clonotype was detected only a few times. This chain connects TRBV6-5 to TRBJ2-1, with D possibly TRBD2 on 6 matching bases. Germline CDR1 MNHEY, CDR2 SVGAGI. This CDR3 contains 12 residues. Trimming shortened V by 1 base and J by 9 bases, and 7 bases separated the two germline ends. The CDR3 DNA reads TGTGCCAGCAGTTACTTCGGGGGTGAGCAGTTCTTC. Translating gives CASSYFGGEQFF.

A few counts support this clonotype. One end of the junction does not line up with germline, which may come from a read error. The V gene is TRBV12-3 or TRBV12-4, the J gene TRBJ2-2, with D perhaps being TRBD1 or TRBD2 (5 bases each). The CDR3 runs 15 residues. The DNA of the CDR3 is TGTGCCAACAGTTCCGGGACGGAGAACACCGGGGAACTGTTTTTT. Protein sequence: CANSSGTENTGELFF.

Concerning this clonotype: This may arise from a read error, as a much more abundant clone is one base away. This rearrangement joins TRBV6-4 to TRBJ1-1; the D gene is possibly TRBD1 (5 bases). In germline, CDR1 is MRHNA, CDR2 SNTAGT. The V end lost 2 bases, the J end lost 4 bases, and 11 bases lay between the germline ends. The CDR3 is made up of 14 amino acids. The CDR3 reads CASSDGGEGTEAFF. The CDR3 DNA is TGTGCCAGCAGTGACGGGGGAGAGGGCACTGAAGCTTTCTTT.

In its sample, this clonotype was seen many times. This chain links TRBV7-6 with TRBJ2-1; 8 bases map to TRBD2. The CDR3 is 16 amino acids. Germline values: CDR1 SGHVS, CDR2 FNYEAQ. Trimming at V came to 1 base and at J to 2 bases, leaving 4 bases not matched to a gene. The DNA of the CDR3 is TGTGCCAGCAGCTTAGATTACGGGGGGGCCTACAATGAGCAGTTCTTC. This codes for CASSLDYGGAYNEQFF. The complete variable domain, with remaining parts taken from reference TRBV7-6 and TRBJ2-1, reads GAGVSQSPRYKVTKRGQDVALRCDPISGHVSLYWYRQALGQGPEFLTYFNYEAQQDKSGLPNDRFSAERPEGSISTLTIQRTEQRDSAMYRCASSLDYGGAYNEQFFGPGTRLTVL.

The chain links TRBV5-5 to TRBJ1-3; D remains unclear. The CDR3 loop spans 15 amino acids. The V gene lost 4 bases and the J gene lost 0 bases, with 11 bases spanning the gap. Germline CDR1 SGHKS, CDR2 YYEKEE (reference sequence). CDR3: CASSPRESSGNTIYF. CDR3 DNA: TGTGCCAGCAGCCCTAGAGAGAGCTCTGGAAACACCATATATTTT.

V is TRBV19 and J is TRBJ1-1; D perhaps matches TRBD1 (5 bases). This CDR3 contains 14 residues. The ends were cut back, 0 bases at V and 5 bases at J, with 10 bases in the middle. Germline values: CDR1 LNHDA, CDR2 SQIVND (reference sequence). CDR3 sequence reads: CASSIDRWTTEAFF. The CDR3 DNA reads TGTGCCAGTAGTATAGATAGGTGGACAACTGAAGCTTTCTTT.

This clonotype was observed at least ten times. J is TRBJ2-6 and V is TRBV28, with no clear D. The V gene lost 8 bases and the J gene lost 3 bases, with 17 bases spanning the gap. The CDR3 sequence is 16 residues long. The germline CDR1 and CDR2 sequences are MDHEN and SYDVKM. The CDR3: CASRNEVLVGANVLTF. The CDR3 coding sequence is TGTGCCAGCCGTAACGAAGTTTTAGTTGGGGCCAACGTCCTGACTTTC.

This clonotype has just a few counts. The chain recombines TRBV14 with TRBJ2-2, with D possibly matching TRBD1 (6 bases). V gave up 2 bases and J gave up 2 bases, with 12 bases separating them. The CDR3 consists of 16 residues. The V gene's germline CDR1 is SGHDN and CDR2 FVKESK. In nucleotides, the CDR3 is TGTGCCAGCAGCCAATCAATGGGACAAAACACCGGGGAGCTGTTTTTT. Protein sequence: CASSQSMGQNTGELFF.

The table lists this clonotype with many counts. The chain carries TRBV3-1 and TRBJ1-1; maybe TRBD1 (5 bases). Germline V gene lookup returns CDR1 LGHDT and CDR2 YNNKEL (reference sequence). CDR3 length equals 15 residues. The germline V and J ends were trimmed by 1 base and 4 bases, with 13 bases remaining between them. Here the CDR3 DNA reads TGTGCCAGCAGCCAAGTAGGGGTTGCGAGCACTGAAGCTTTCTTT. It encodes CASSQVGVASTEAFF.

This clonotype was detected many times. The chain employs TRBV12-3 or TRBV12-4 and TRBJ2-2; possibly TRBD2 for D (5 bases). The CDR3 consists of 13 residues. V dropped 3 bases and J dropped 3 bases, with 5 bases sitting between them. The CDR3 loop reads CASSLRDTGELFF. CDR3 DNA: TGTGCCAGCAGTTTGCGGGACACCGGGGAGCTGTTTTTT.

This chain joins TRBV5-1 and TRBJ2-3; 9 nucleotides agree with TRBD1. This CDR3 has 14 amino acids. V was pared by 4 bases and J by 6 bases, with 6 bases of the junction left unmatched. Germline V gene data show CDR1 as SGHRS and CDR2 as YFSETQ. CDR3 region: CASSPGQGWDTQYF. CDR3 bases: TGCGCCAGCAGCCCGGGACAGGGATGGGATACGCAGTATTTT.

This clonotype was counted many times. At one boundary the junction diverges from the germline segment, which might be a read error. The V and J genes are TRBV12-3 or TRBV12-4 and TRBJ1-1; 12 bases are a match to TRBD1. The CDR3 consists of 13 residues. The CDR3 DNA reads as TGTGCCAGCAGACCCACGGGACAGGGGGCGAGTCTCTTT. It codes for CASRPTGQGASLF.

The rearrangement links TRBV6-4 to TRBJ2-2; 9 nucleotides align to TRBD1. The germline V gene encodes CDR1 MRHNA and CDR2 SNTAGT. The CDR3 is 16 residues long. The V and J ends lost 3 bases and 4 bases, in that order; junction bases with no gene match: 6. CDR3 in amino acids: CASSEPGQGGTGELFF. CDR3 DNA: TGTGCCAGCAGTGAACCGGGACAGGGTGGCACCGGGGAGCTGTTTTTT.

The chain employs TRBV10-3 and TRBJ2-3; no definite D call. V was pared by 2 bases and J by 4 bases, with 7 bases between. Germline CDR1 is ENHRY and CDR2 is SYGVKD. The CDR3 contains 13 residues. The CDR3: CAISEASPDTQYF. The DNA of the CDR3 is TGTGCCATCAGTGAGGCTTCCCCAGATACGCAGTATTTT.

This clonotype was observed many times. The chain links TRBV6-1 to TRBJ1-1, with unresolved D. CDR1 is MNHNS and CDR2 is SASEGT in the germline V gene. Trimming cost V 8 bases and J 4 bases, with 8 bases left between them. This CDR3 comprises 11 residues. The CDR3 sequence is CASWGGTEAFF. CDR3 bases: TGTGCCAGCTGGGGTGGCACTGAAGCTTTCTTT.

The V call is TRBV20-1, the J call TRBJ1-1; no clear D gene. This CDR3 region has 14 residues. Germline CDR1 DFQATT, CDR2 SNEGSKA (reference sequence). Trimming stripped 0 bases from V and 1 base from J, with 9 bases between. CDR3 bases: TGCAGTGCTAGAGACAATACTCAGAACACTGAAGCTTTCTTT. Translation gives CSARDNTQNTEAFF.

The chain has TRBV7-2 and TRBJ1-6; 8 nucleotides match TRBD1. V was pared by 5 bases and J by 5 bases, with 5 bases of the junction left unmatched. Germline loops: CDR1 SGHTA, CDR2 FQGNSA. The CDR3 loop spans 15 amino acids. Written as DNA, the CDR3 is TGTGCCAGCAGCCGACAGGGGAGTGATAATTCACCCCTCCACTTT. This sequence encodes CASSRQGSDNSPLHF.

This clonotype showed up just a few times. A read error may account for a junction end that differs from germline. The chain links TRBV20-1 to TRBJ1-2, with D possibly TRBD1 on 6 matching bases. The CDR3 runs 14 residues. CDR1 is DFQATT and CDR2 is SNEGSKA in the germline V gene (reference sequence). The CDR3 sequence is CSARGSGGGYGYTF. DNA of the CDR3: TGCAGTGCCAGAGGATCCGGGGGCGGCTATGGCTACACCTTC.

Many counts were recorded for this clonotype. The V call is TRBV6-2 or TRBV6-3, the J call TRBJ2-7, with a tentative D call TRBD1 (5 bases). There are 14 residues in the CDR3. Trimming cost V 0 bases and J 4 bases, with 10 bases left between them. The germline V gene has CDR1 MNHEY and CDR2 SVGEGT. Here the CDR3 reads CASSYSDSLYEQYF. The DNA of the CDR3 is TGTGCCAGCAGTTACTCAGACAGCCTTTACGAGCAGTACTTC.

This chain uses TRBV3-1 with TRBJ1-2, with D maybe TRBD1 (5 bases). In germline, CDR1 is LGHDT, CDR2 YNNKEL (reference sequence). The V end lost 3 bases, the J end lost 6 bases, and 14 bases lay between the germline ends. CDR3 size: 14 residues. CDR3 protein: CASSQTQGLDGYTF. For the CDR3, the DNA is TGTGCCAGCAGCCAGACCCAGGGTTTGGATGGCTACACCTTC. Using reference TRBV3-1 and TRBJ1-2 for the parts outside the CDR3, the full variable domain is DTAVSQTPKYLVTQMGNDKSIKCEQNLGHDTMYWYKQDSKKFLKIMFSYNNKELIINETVPNRFSPKSPDKAHLNLHINSLELGDSAVYFCASSQTQGLDGYTFGSGTRLTVV.